This T cell receptor (beta chain) is drawn from a study of T cells in Graves' hyperthyroidism and ophthalmopathy (dated by TCRdb to about 2019). In terms of the full investigation: Peripheral blood samples were taken at the time of initial diagnosis, prior to any treatment. In addition, the study compared T-cell repertoires in thyroid tissue and in blood from several Graves' hyperthyroidism patients. To identify distinguishing TCR V-J signatures, a discovery cohort of 90 to 100 patients was used, comprising some 43 with Graves' ophthalmopathy and approximately 58 with stable Graves' hyperthyroidism. The roughly 100 discovery patients were randomly divided into training and test sets at a 7:3 ratio. An independent validation cohort of under 20 hyperthyroidism patients and approximately 15 patients who later progressed to ophthalmopathy tested prospective prediction of ophthalmopathy. After sampling, hyperthyroidism patients received methimazole starting at 30 mg daily, and ophthalmopathy patients received high-dose intravenous methylprednisolone. The paper reports TCR Vbeta CDR3 sequencing of 140 or so peripheral blood samples: around 45 ophthalmopathy, approximately 74 hyperthyroidism and approximately 17 progressor patients.

Amplification of TCR beta CDR3 regions was carried out from RNA transcripts. The TCR CDR3 was subjected to a first round of RT-PCR using the HTBI primer set and the Qiagen OneStep RT-PCR kit. Libraries were constructed in a second round of multiplex PCR, after which size selection and purification were performed. Paired-end sequencing of the libraries was performed with 100 bp reads on an Illumina HiSeq2000. The published analysis was carried out like this. SOAPnuke was used to process the raw data, with reads discarded if the reads contained adapters or uncalled bases, had a mean Phred below 15, or lacked an exact constant-primer or identifier match. High-quality paired reads were merged with COPE v1.2.5, and unique nucleotide sequences were defined as clonotypes. MiTCR v1.1 was used to align the clonotypes against IMGT TRBV, TRBD and TRBJ reference segments. Only V-J combinations with frequency above 0.0001, covering 99.2% of repertoires, were analysed. The TCS score was defined as the ratio of F50 (clonal expansion) to E x V (chaos), calculated using BLOSUM62-based TCRdist between CDR3 peptides within each V-J. Welch's t-statistics and random forest reduced roughly 500 V-J features to 13, which were used in a naive Bayes classifier (R e1071). The similarity between thyroid and blood repertoires was quantified using the Morisita-Horn index. The public reads were reprocessed in TCRdb via fastp at Q25 and MiXCR, keeping in-frame beta chains. A single entry per CDR3 protein holds the most common genes and DNA from its merged rows. TCRdb, not the authors, supplied the V and J calls. For this sample there are hundreds of thousands of distinct CDR3 sequences; about two fifths appear just once. Roughly 8.3% of the sample belongs to the ten largest clones.

Stable Graves' hyperthyroidism was defined as the absence of progression to ophthalmopathy over 18 months of follow-up. Hyperthyroidism patients were newly diagnosed, had a disease duration of under 2 months, and were aged 18 to 65 years. The study excluded patients with uncontrolled infections, other autoimmune diseases, pregnancy or lactation. Diagnoses were based on clinical symptoms, serum thyroxine and TRAb, thyroid ultrasound and orbital computed tomography. Ficoll-Paque density gradient centrifugation was used to isolate PBMCs from 8.5 to 10 ml of fresh peripheral blood. Total RNA was extracted using Trizol reagent, and RNA quality was assessed on an Agilent 2100 Bioanalyzer. According to the germline V gene, CDR1 reads KGHDR and CDR2 reads SFDVKD. Spanning cysteine to phenylalanine, the CDR3 consists of 12 amino acids. The read is trimmed to its CDR3 DNA, 36 bases read in frame from base 1. For this chain, trimming is 2 bases at the V end and 12 bases at the J end, and the number of junction bases without a gene match is 4.

Points the paper makes about the study in general: Most expanded thyroid clonotypes (frequency above 0.001) were also found in blood, which suggests that blood repertoires may mirror thyroid immune responses. In validation, the model predicted progression to ophthalmopathy a median of approximately 6.6 months before onset, with roughly 68% sensitivity and roughly 79% specificity. A 13 V-J signature model separated ophthalmopathy from stable hyperthyroidism, with around 88% sensitivity and roughly 81% specificity in cross-validation and 80%/75% in testing. No statistical method was used to fix the sample size in advance, and group allocation was not hidden from the investigators.

As for this clonotype: Its antigen remains unidentified. No base-level quality is on record; no much larger clone is a single base apart.

Sequenced material: blood. The V gene is TRBV24-1 and the J gene is TRBJ2-5; TRBD2 matches 8 bases in the middle. The clonotype comes from a man aged 18 to 30 with Graves' hyperthyroidism. CDR3 sequence: CATSDSSGSEYF. The DNA reads TGTGCCACCAGTGATTCCAGCGGGAGTGAGTACTTC.